The clone carrying this T cell receptor beta chain was recorded only once. Its antigen is not identified. Germline loops: CDR1 MNHNY, CDR2 SVGAGI (reference sequence). This CDR3 region has 12 residues. The trim removed 6 bases at V and 6 bases at J, leaving 3 bases unmatched. This entry belongs to a study of cytomegalovirus exposure and HLA in healthy donors. Study background: Genetic ancestry analysis placed over 75% of the 300 to 500 donors that were genotyped in the Caucasian-associated cluster. Broader study findings: Most sequenced TCRs were rare (though some public TCRs occurred in many donors).

Primers for the PCR totalled 60 Vbeta and 13 Jbeta. The data were produced by immunoSEQ multiplex PCR, yet TCRdb's version contains in-frame clones alone and is incomplete. The sample lists 76,000 or so clones, around 72% occurring once. The chain employs TRBV6-6 and TRBJ2-3; 7 bases map to TRBD1. This TCR came from a woman in her 40s in good health and CMV-seropositive. The sample comprised PBMCs. The CDR3 spells CASSSTGDTQYF. Written as DNA, the CDR3 is TGTGCCAGCAGCTCGACAGGGGATACGCAGTATTTT.